The rows below give T cell receptor beta chains drawn from one sample of a study of T cell responses to AZD1222 COVID-19 vaccine. Assay used: immunoSEQ multiplex PCR; TCRdb lists only in-frame clones, some missing. The repertoire has approximately 160,000 clones, roughly 87% of them found once; the top ten carry 2.6%. The sequences come from peripheral blood, collected on day 0 of AZD1222 vaccination. The source is an adult in good health. Each CDR3 is given with its conserved first and last residue. A D gene is named only where the DNA matches it firmly. Size values are once, few and many counts, or a class for expanded clones, and some rows have none.

size | length | D | J | V | DNA | CDR3
few | 14 | . | TRBJ1-2 | TRBV7-8 | TGTGCCAGCAGCCTTGGACAGCCATCCTATGGCTACACCTTC | CASSLGQPSYGYTF
. | 19 | . | TRBJ1-1 | TRBV6-2/TRBV6-3 | TGTGCCAGCAGTTTTCCGTCCGGGGAATCTGCTAGTGTGAACACTGAAGCTTTCTTT | CASSFPSGESASVNTEAFF
. | 14 | . | TRBJ2-5 | TRBV2 | TGTGCCAGCAGGGGGGGACGAAAAATAGAGACCCAGTACTTC | CASRGGRKIETQYF
. | 14 | TRBD1 | TRBJ2-7 | TRBV19 | TGTGCCAGTAGTATCGACAGGGGCTCCTACGAGCAGTACTTC | CASSIDRGSYEQYF
. | 10 | . | TRBJ1-1 | TRBV30 | TGTGCCTGGAGTGTACGTAGGGTGGGTTTT | CAWSVRRVGF
. | 15 | . | TRBJ2-1 | TRBV11-3 | TGTGCCAGCAGCTTAGGAGCGGGCCCGCCCCATGAGCAGTTCTTC | CASSLGAGPPHEQFF
many | 14 | . | TRBJ1-1 | TRBV29-1 | TGCAGCGTTAGGGGACACCAGGTGAACACTGAAGCTTTCTTT | CSVRGHQVNTEAFF
. | 15 | . | TRBJ1-2 | TRBV4-2 | TGTGCCAGCAGCCAAAACCTCGGGGCGGGCTATGGCTACACCTTC | CASSQNLGAGYGYTF
once | 18 | . | TRBJ2-6 | TRBV5-5 | TGTGCCAGCAGCTTGGTAGGGGACAAGCTCCTTGGGGCCAACGTCCTGACTTTC | CASSLVGDKLLGANVLTF
. | 14 | . | TRBJ1-2 | TRBV6-5 | TGTGCCAGCAGTTACTATGGGGGGAACTATGGCTACACCTTC | CASSYYGGNYGYTF
. | 19 | TRBD2 | TRBJ2-2 | TRBV6-6 | TGTGCCAGCAGCTTTACCGGGACTAGCGGATACCTTCGCGCCGGGGAGCTGTTTTTT | CASSFTGTSGYLRAGELFF
. | 13 | . | TRBJ2-5 | TRBV12-3/TRBV12-4 | TGTGCCAGCAGTTTGCACAGGGCGGAGACCCAGTACTTC | CASSLHRAETQYF
. | 15 | . | TRBJ2-1 | TRBV12-5 | TGTGCTAGTGGTTTAAGCCAGGGCGGCTACAATGAGCAGTTCTTC | CASGLSQGGYNEQFF
. | 15 | . | TRBJ2-7 | TRBV7-2 | TGTGCCAGCAGCTTAAGCCGTGCCCTACAAAGGGAGCAGTACTTC | CASSLSRALQREQYF
. | 14 | . | TRBJ2-1 | TRBV27 | TGTGCCAGCAGTCCTCGTCCTTTCAGGAATGAGCAGTTCTTC | CASSPRPFRNEQFF
. | 15 | TRBD2 | TRBJ2-3 | TRBV19 | TGTGCCAGTAGTATGCAGCGGGAGGGCACAGATACGCAGTATTTT | CASSMQREGTDTQYF
. | 15 | TRBD1 | TRBJ2-2 | TRBV11-3 | TGTGCCAGCAGCTTGACAGGGAGAAACACCGGGGAGCTGTTTTTT | CASSLTGRNTGELFF
. | 15 | TRBD1 | TRBJ2-3 | TRBV6-2/TRBV6-3 | TGTGCCAGCAGTAACGACAGGGTTTCGTGGGATACGCAGTATTTT | CASSNDRVSWDTQYF
. | 15 | TRBD1 | TRBJ2-1 | TRBV27 | TGTGCCAGCAGTCCCCGTCGGACAGGGAGCCATGAGCAGTTCTTC | CASSPRRTGSHEQFF
once | 16 | . | TRBJ1-2 | TRBV19 | TGTGCCAGTAGTCCCGGGACGGTCTCAACTCTATATGGCTACACCTTC | CASSPGTVSTLYGYTF
once | 14 | . | TRBJ1-2 | TRBV19 | TGTGCCAGTAGTATGCAAGGAGTCTACTATGGCTACACCTTC | CASSMQGVYYGYTF
. | 15 | . | TRBJ1-1 | TRBV6-5 | TGTGCCAGCAGTATTACGGGACGGTCGAACACTGAAGCTTTCTTT | CASSITGRSNTEAFF
. | 13 | TRBD2 | TRBJ2-7 | TRBV10-3 | TGTGCCATCAGTGCAGCGGGAGGGGACGAGCAGTACTTC | CAISAAGGDEQYF
. | 14 | . | TRBJ2-1 | TRBV18 | TGTGCCAGCTCACCACCTAGTTTGTTCAATGAGCAGTTCTTC | CASSPPSLFNEQFF
. | 13 | . | TRBJ2-5 | TRBV5-1 | TGCGCCAGCAGCTTAGGTAGCTCGGAGACCCAGTACTTC | CASSLGSSETQYF
. | 16 | . | TRBJ2-1 | TRBV7-3 | TGTGCCAGCAGCTTAACCCGGGATAGTGTTTCAATTGAGCAGTTCTTC | CASSLTRDSVSIEQFF
. | 14 | . | TRBJ2-2 | TRBV14 | TGTGCCAGCAGCCAAGATAGCAACACCGGGGAGCTGTTTTTT | CASSQDSNTGELFF
. | 15 | . | TRBJ1-2 | TRBV5-1 | TGCGCCAGCGCCCGTCAGGGTTCCGCTAACTATGGCTACACCTTC | CASARQGSANYGYTF